This TCR beta chain was found in a study of memory CD4+ T cells and cytomegalovirus serostatus. The overall study: Healthy Belgian adult donors included under ten CMV-positive and more than 20 CMV-negative people.

Germline V gene lookup returns CDR1 SNHLY and CDR2 FYNNEI. The V gene lost 8 bases and the J gene lost 0 bases, with 11 bases spanning the gap. This CDR3 contains 13 residues. In the case of this clone: Its antigen is not identified.

General study findings and limits: Of 150 to 200 reported CMV TCRbeta sequences, 65 to 85 were found in memory CD4+ repertoires.

The sort gate was single viable CD3+CD4+CD8-CD45RO+ cells for memory CD4+ T cells. Donors' CMV status reflects serum IgG against pp150, pp28, p38, p52. As originally analysed: Out-of-frame sequences were removed, leaving a few million distinct TCRbeta sequences. Profiling relied on immunoSEQ multiplex PCR, and the TCRdb table lists in-frame clones only, not all of them. V and J calls and clone size come straight from that table; D and trimming were deduced from the DNA. This table has about 62,000 clones, about 78% appearing once. This chain connects TRBV2 to TRBJ2-7; D possibly corresponds to TRBD2 (5 bases). The receptor was derived from an adult in good health and CMV-seropositive. The sequenced material came from memory CD4+ T cells from blood. The CDR3 region is CASLIAPSYEQYF. CDR3 DNA sequence: TGTGCCAGCTTGATAGCGCCCTCCTACGAGCAGTACTTC.